This T cell receptor beta chain comes out of a study of blood T cells in healthy people across ages. Germline V CDR1 and CDR2: SGHRS, YFSETQ. Trimming left V 0 bases short and J 4 bases short, with 10 bases between. The CDR3 length is 14 residues. This clonotype was found many times. Its antigen is not known. Study outcomes and limitations: Nothing was known about donor CMV status, and this possibly confounded expanded clonotype changes. A strong correlation was seen between TCR beta diversity and naive T cell percentage. Diversity of TCR beta per million T cells declined in a roughly linear way with age.

With a J-beta primer mix and a sample-barcoded 5' primer, a second PCR ran about 7 to 12 cycles. Every cDNA molecule carried a tag from a template-switch adaptor bearing 12 random nucleotides. TCRdb fed the 5' RACE reads into MiXCR, producing one record per CDR3 protein. Among around 870,000 distinct CDR3 sequences listed, roughly 26% were seen once. This sequence originates from a woman older than 75 in good health. What was sequenced was blood. The chain carries TRBV5-1 and TRBJ1-2; unclear D gene. The CDR3 region is CASSLEGVGYGYTF. The CDR3 region has the DNA TGCGCCAGCAGCTTGGAAGGCGTAGGCTATGGCTACACCTTC.